The 3 T cell receptor beta chains in this list originate from one sample, sequenced in a study of OX40 agonist ivuxolimab in advanced cancers. The repertoire was sequenced with immunoSEQ multiplex PCR; TCRdb's copy has only in-frame clones and lacks some. The top ten clones hold around 2.6% of a sample with about 93,000 clones, roughly 90% of them seen once. Sequenced material: CD4+ or CD8+ T cells sorted from blood, taken in a trial of the OX40 agonist ivuxolimab. Source of these receptors: an adult with an advanced solid tumor such as melanoma, head and neck, liver or kidney cancer.

This clone was seen once. This sequence joins TRBV7-9 and TRBJ2-7, with 12 bases lining up with TRBD1. In germline, CDR1 is SEHNR, CDR2 FQNEAQ (reference sequence). The CDR3 sequence is 17 residues long. V shed 3 bases and J 4 bases; nucleotides not matched to a gene: 10. The chain's CDR3 is CASSLVPGTGGKYEQYF. The CDR3 DNA sequence: TGTGCCAGCAGCTTGGTCCCCGGGACAGGGGGCAAGTACGAGCAGTACTTC.

The chain recombines TRBV30 with TRBJ2-7; D perhaps matches TRBD2 (7 bases). The length of the CDR3 is 13 residues. Germline loops: CDR1 GTSNPN, CDR2 SVGIG (reference sequence). V shed 4 bases and J shed 2 bases, with 12 bases lying between them. This CDR3 is CAWTLRGPYEQYF. DNA of the CDR3: TGTGCCTGGACTTTGCGGGGGCCCTACGAGCAGTACTTC.

The chain carries TRBV9 and TRBJ2-3, with TRBD2 matching 8 bases. Germline lookup yields CDR1 SGDLS and CDR2 YYNGEE. This CDR3 contains 18 residues. J gave up 5 bases and V 6 bases, and 20 bases lay outside the gene matches. CDR3 bases: TGTGCCAGCACCCCCACGGGAGGAAGCGGGAGACTCGGAGATACGCAGTATTTT. Translation: CASTPTGGSGRLGDTQYF.